A single sample is the source of the 3 T cell receptor beta chains below, sequenced in a study of blood T cells in healthy people across ages. For the second PCR, which ran for roughly 6 to 11 cycles, a sample-barcoded 5' primer and a J-beta primer mix were used. TCRdb reprocessed the 5' RACE reads with MiXCR, giving one entry per CDR3 protein. Among 1.5 million or so distinct CDR3 sequences listed, about 43% were seen once. The source material was blood. The receptor source for this set is a young woman in good health.

The chain recombines TRBV6-1 with TRBJ1-2; 7 positions agree with TRBD1. The V and J ends lost 3 bases and 3 bases, in that order; junction bases with no gene match: 7. CDR3 length equals 15 residues. Germline CDR1 MNHNS, CDR2 SASEGT. The DNA of the CDR3 is TGTGCCAGCAGTGACTCGGGCAGGGGGGACTATGGCTACACCTTC. Translating it yields CASSDSGRGDYGYTF.

V is TRBV20-1 and J is TRBJ1-5; 10 bases are shared with TRBD1. The CDR3 totals 15 residues. V trimming: 1 base; J trimming: 3 bases; junction bases outside the gene matches: 3. The germline CDR1 and CDR2 sequences are DFQATT and SNEGSKA (reference sequence). The CDR3 protein is CSARVGQGDNQPQHF. CDR3 sequence (DNA): TGCAGTGCTAGAGTTGGACAGGGGGACAATCAGCCCCAGCATTTT.

This clonotype has a handful of counts. The chain couples TRBV6-1 to TRBJ2-1; TRBD2 aligns across 8 bases. The CDR3 loop spans 16 amino acids. With 0 bases clipped from V and 5 bases from J, the junction kept 6 bases outside the gene matches. Per the germline V gene, CDR1 is MNHNS and CDR2 is SASEGT. Here the CDR3 DNA reads TGTGCCAGCAGTGAAGCGGCCAGCGGGAGAGACAATGAGCAGTTCTTC. Translated, it gives CASSEAASGRDNEQFF.